The sample holds many counts of the clone carrying this T cell receptor (beta chain). These data originate in a study of T cell repertoires in cytomegalovirus infection. MiXCR, applied by TCRdb to the reads, yields one record per CDR3 protein. The top ten clones hold 2% to 3% of a sample with about 300,000 distinct CDR3 sequences, roughly a tenth of them seen once. The J segment lost 3 bases and the V segment lost 1 base, leaving 2 bases of the junction unmatched. Germline CDR1 is SGHTA and CDR2 is FQGNSA. There are 14 residues in the CDR3. This chain joins TRBV7-2 and TRBJ2-7, with TRBD2 matching over 8 bases. This receptor was identified in a human donor in good health (CMV status not recorded). Some clones in this sample may be carry-over from other donors' samples. The sequencing sample was made of PBMCs. CDR3 sequence (DNA): TGTGCCAGCAGCTTAGAACTAGCGGTCTACGAGCAGTACTTC. This gives the protein CASSLELAVYEQYF.